This T cell receptor beta chain was recorded in a study of T cells after yellow fever vaccination. TCRdb called the 5' RACE reads again in MiXCR, with one record for every CDR3 protein. The data show 50,000 to 65,000 distinct CDR3 sequences, about 6.6% seen once. V lost 2 bases, J lost 2 bases, and 19 bases lay in between. Germline CDR1 reads MNHEY; CDR2 reads SMNVEV (reference sequence). CDR3 size: 19 residues. This clonotype has just a few counts. The chain has TRBV27 and TRBJ1-6; tentative D call: TRBD1 (6 bases). Specimen: CD8+ T cells not binding an NS4B(214-222) dextramer, sorted from PBMCs, collected approximately 40 days after the first yellow fever vaccination. The receptor was isolated from a young man who received the YFV17D yellow fever vaccine. The CDR3, as DNA: TGTGCCAGCAGTTTACTCCGCTCAGGGGCGGCCGCCTATAATTCACCCCTCCACTTT. This sequence encodes CASSLLRSGAAAYNSPLHF.